The 20 T cell receptor beta chains reported below all come from one sample, sequenced in a study of high-grade serous ovarian cancer treatment subgroups. Tumor samples were taken before definitive surgery or chemotherapy. Sequenced by immunoSEQ multiplex PCR; TCRdb stores in-frame clones only, minus some. In the table there are some 980 clones, approximately 63% of which are singletons. The sequenced sample was tumor tissue. These receptors were collected from a human donor with high-grade serous ovarian cancer.

The rearrangement joins TRBV7-2 to TRBJ2-7, with TRBD1 matching 9 bases. The junction had 7 bases not matched to a gene; V was cut back by 6 bases and J by 4 bases. Germline lookup yields CDR1 SGHTA and CDR2 FQGNSA. The length of the CDR3 is 14 residues. The CDR3 bases are TGTGCCAGCAGACCGGGACAGGGACCTTACGAGCAGTACTTC. Translated, it gives CASRPGQGPYEQYF.

The chain joins TRBV18 to TRBJ2-1; the match to TRBD2 covers 11 bases. The CDR3 has 16 residues. CDR1 and CDR2 (germline): KGHSH, LQKENI. J was trimmed by 1 base and V by 6 bases; bases with no gene match: 5. Here the CDR3 DNA reads TGTGCCAGCTCGGCCGGGACTAGCGGTTCCTACAATGAGCAGTTCTTC. Translation gives CASSAGTSGSYNEQFF.

This chain links TRBV5-1 with TRBJ2-7; D remains unclear. The germline CDR1 and CDR2 sequences are SGHRS and YFSETQ. This CDR3 has 13 amino acids. Trimming stripped 4 bases from V and 0 bases from J, with 8 bases between. The chain's CDR3 is CASSAGNSYEQYF. CDR3 in DNA: TGCGCCAGCAGCGCTGGGAACTCCTACGAGCAGTACTTC.

The rearrangement links TRBV5-6 to TRBJ1-1; D gene ambiguous. V was cut by 3 bases and J by 6 bases, with 15 bases left in between. Germline CDR1 is SGHDT and CDR2 is YYEEEE. This CDR3 has 14 amino acids. CDR3 in amino acids: CASSSGIVGAEAFF. For the CDR3, the DNA is TGTGCCAGCAGCTCGGGTATTGTAGGAGCTGAAGCTTTCTTT.

This sequence joins TRBV27 and TRBJ1-1; TRBD1 aligns across 11 bases. The germline CDR1 and CDR2 sequences are MNHEY and SMNVEV (reference sequence). This CDR3 has 13 residues. V was pared by 5 bases and J by 6 bases, with 2 bases of the junction left unmatched. The CDR3 spells CASSLGQGAEAFF. The CDR3 DNA follows: TGTGCCAGCAGTCTGGGACAGGGGGCTGAAGCTTTCTTT.

The V and J genes are TRBV27 and TRBJ1-2; 10 nucleotides match TRBD1. J was trimmed by 7 bases and V by 8 bases; bases with no gene match: 10. CDR3 length equals 14 residues. The V gene's germline CDR1 is MNHEY and CDR2 SMNVEV (reference sequence). The CDR3 sequence: CASANRDRGRGYTF. CDR3 coding DNA: TGTGCCAGCGCCAACCGGGACAGGGGACGTGGCTACACCTTC.

The chain is built from TRBV6-5 and TRBJ2-1; TRBD2 aligns across 9 bases. Losses at the gene ends were 7 bases for V and 6 bases for J; bases not matched to a gene: 10. CDR1 is MNHEY, CDR2 SVGAGI, per germline. This CDR3 has 15 residues. CDR3 region: CASIRSRGGSNEQFF. The CDR3, as DNA: TGTGCCAGCATTCGGTCGCGGGGGGGCTCCAATGAGCAGTTCTTC.

The table lists this clone with a few counts. This rearrangement joins TRBV11-2 to TRBJ2-6; D not certain. Trimming removed 0 bases at V and 2 bases at J, with 17 bases between. Germline-derived CDR1 and CDR2 are SGHAT and FQNNGV. The CDR3 length is 19 residues. CDR3 region: CASSLDPNAPGPGANVLTF. CDR3 bases: TGTGCCAGCAGCTTAGACCCCAACGCTCCCGGACCTGGGGCCAACGTCCTGACTTTC.

The CDR3 sequence is CASSQDITTNYGYTF. The CDR3 bases are TGCGCCAGCAGCCAAGATATTACGACTAACTATGGCTACACCTTC. The chain is built from TRBV4-3 and TRBJ1-2; D not certain. Trimming removed 0 bases from V and 0 bases from J, with 8 bases in between. Per the germline V gene, CDR1 is LGHNA and CDR2 is YSLEER. This CDR3 has 15 residues.

This clone was seen more than once but under ten times. This rearrangement joins TRBV9 to TRBJ2-2; 7 positions match TRBD1. Germline V CDR1 and CDR2: SGDLS, YYNGEE. V dropped 1 base and J dropped 3; count of bases not matched to a gene: 9. The CDR3 covers 17 residues. In nucleotides, the CDR3 is TGTGCCAGCAGCGTATGGGAGCCAGGGGGAGACACCGGGGAGCTGTTTTTT. Amino acid sequence: CASSVWEPGGDTGELFF.

This clone was observed once. V gene TRBV6-4 combines with J gene TRBJ1-5; 10 bases are shared with TRBD1. V lost 2 bases, J lost 6 bases, and 13 bases stayed unmatched. The CDR3 extends over 18 amino acids. Germline loops: CDR1 MRHNA, CDR2 SNTAGT. CDR3 DNA sequence: TGTGCCAGCAGTGACGTCCGCCAGGTGGACAGGGGGGGTCAGCCCCAGCATTTT. It specifies CASSDVRQVDRGGQPQHF.

J is TRBJ1-2 and V is TRBV5-1, with unresolved D. The CDR3 totals 14 residues. Germline assignment: CDR1 SGHRS and CDR2 YFSETQ. V lost 3 bases to trimming and J lost 2 bases, with 11 bases between them. CDR3 in amino acids: CASSSGGENYGYTF. Written as DNA, the CDR3 is TGCGCCAGCAGCTCCGGCGGAGAGAACTATGGCTACACCTTC.

This clone is large. The CDR3 reads CASSETIRAPYGYTF. The CDR3 DNA is TGTGCCAGCAGCGAAACCATCAGGGCCCCCTATGGCTACACCTTC. The chain links TRBV6-1 to TRBJ1-2; a weak D match, TRBD1 (5 bases). Trimming took 6 bases from V and 4 from J, leaving 18 bases between them. CDR3 length: 15 amino acids. Germline CDR1 reads MNHNS; CDR2 reads SASEGT.

This chain links TRBV30 with TRBJ2-5, with TRBD2 matching over 7 bases. This CDR3 has 12 amino acids. Germline CDR1 is GTSNPN and CDR2 is SVGIG (reference sequence). The ends lost 2 bases at V and 10 bases at J; junction bases unmatched: 7. DNA of the CDR3: TGTGCCTGGAGTATGAGGGAGGGTTTCCAGTACTTC. Protein sequence: CAWSMREGFQYF. The whole variable domain, remainder taken from reference TRBV30 and TRBJ2-5, is SQTIHQWPATLVQPVGSPLSLECTVEGTSNPNLYWYRQAAGRGLQLLFYSVGIGQISSEVPQNLSASRPQDRQFILSSKKLLLSDSGFYLCAWSMREGFQYFGPGTRLLVL.

CDR3 amino acids: CASSQVEAGANVLTF. In DNA, the CDR3 is TGTGCCAGCAGCCAGGTCGAGGCGGGGGCCAACGTCCTGACTTTC. The V and J genes are TRBV5-6 and TRBJ2-6, with D uncertain. From germline, CDR1 is SGHDT and CDR2 YYEEEE. V was clipped by 4 bases and J by 4 bases, with 12 bases between them. This CDR3 region has 15 residues.

This sequence joins TRBV9 and TRBJ1-1; TRBD1 matches at 8 bases. CDR1 and CDR2 (germline): SGDLS, YYNGEE. Trimming cost V 0 bases and J 1 base; bases outside gene matches: 8. The CDR3 consists of 17 residues. DNA for the CDR3: TGTGCCAGCAGCGTAGACCCCTGGACAGGGACGAACACTGAAGCTTTCTTT. This sequence encodes CASSVDPWTGTNTEAFF. Variable domain in full (rest from reference TRBV9 and TRBJ1-1): DSGVTQTPKHLITATGQRVTLRCSPRSGDLSVYWYQQSLDQGLQFLIQYYNGEERAKGNILERFSAQQFPDLHSELNLSSLELGDSALYFCASSVDPWTGTNTEAFFGQGTRLTVV.

The chain recombines TRBV6-4 with TRBJ2-7; D is unclear. This CDR3 spans 13 amino acids. The V gene's germline CDR1 is MRHNA and CDR2 SNTAGT. V lost 9 bases to trimming and J lost 5 bases, with 17 bases between them. This chain's CDR3 is CASTTVSGHEQYF. The CDR3 nucleotides are TGTGCCAGTACCACCGTGTCGGGCCACGAGCAGTACTTC.

The J gene is TRBJ1-4, the V gene TRBV28; 7 bases match TRBD1. The length of the CDR3 is 15 residues. Germline assignment: CDR1 MDHEN and CDR2 SYDVKM. After removal of 8 bases from V and 4 bases from J, the junction contained 10 bases not matched to a gene. The CDR3 spells CASGGGTVNNEKLFF. In DNA form, the CDR3 reads TGTGCCAGCGGGGGGGGGACAGTAAATAATGAAAAACTGTTTTTT.

This chain links TRBV27 with TRBJ2-3; 7 nucleotides line up with TRBD1. The J segment lost 6 bases and the V segment lost 5 bases, leaving 11 bases of the junction unmatched. Per the germline V gene, CDR1 is MNHEY and CDR2 is SMNVEV (reference sequence). This CDR3 has 15 residues. CDR3 region: CASSPQQGRGDTQYF. CDR3 in DNA: TGTGCCAGCAGTCCCCAACAGGGGCGAGGGGATACGCAGTATTTT.

The chain uses TRBV5-1 and TRBJ1-2; tentative D call: TRBD1 (6 bases). Trimming shortened V by 0 bases and J by 3 bases, and 12 bases separated the two germline ends. Germline V CDR1 and CDR2: SGHRS, YFSETQ. The CDR3 has 15 amino acids. CDR3 protein: CASSLDQGRDYGYTF. In DNA, the CDR3 is TGCGCCAGCAGCTTGGATCAGGGGCGGGACTATGGCTACACCTTC.